These T cell receptor beta chains were read from a single sample in a study of shared clonotypes between healthy human individuals. Measured with immunoSEQ multiplex PCR; TCRdb has only the in-frame clones, and not every one. The sample contains some 580,000 clones, roughly 98% of which appear only once. The sample taken for sequencing was naive CD8+ T cells sorted from blood. The source is a young man in good health. The conserved cysteine and the conserved F or W are not part of the CDR3 here.

v_gene	j_gene	CDR3aa
TRBV5-1	TRBJ2-5	ASSLATGLETQY
TRBV27	TRBJ1-2	ASRPGAANYGYT
TRBV7-3	TRBJ2-1	ASSLDVAVYPHNEQF
TRBV19	TRBJ2-1	ASSVDGSSYNEQF
TRBV19	TRBJ2-2	ASSTGTPNTGELF
TRBV6-5	TRBJ2-5	ASSFQGETQY
TRBV7-9	TRBJ2-2	ASSLAVGELF
TRBV7-6	TRBJ1-1	ASSALGGRNTEAF
TRBV29-1	TRBJ2-5	SVEDLRQGQETQY
TRBV5-4	TRBJ2-6	ASSTSSGANVLT
TRBV5-1	TRBJ2-1	ASSSGTGVDEQF
TRBV5-4	TRBJ2-3	ASSPASGGVGTDTQY
TRBV5-5	TRBJ2-7	ASSLAPREQY